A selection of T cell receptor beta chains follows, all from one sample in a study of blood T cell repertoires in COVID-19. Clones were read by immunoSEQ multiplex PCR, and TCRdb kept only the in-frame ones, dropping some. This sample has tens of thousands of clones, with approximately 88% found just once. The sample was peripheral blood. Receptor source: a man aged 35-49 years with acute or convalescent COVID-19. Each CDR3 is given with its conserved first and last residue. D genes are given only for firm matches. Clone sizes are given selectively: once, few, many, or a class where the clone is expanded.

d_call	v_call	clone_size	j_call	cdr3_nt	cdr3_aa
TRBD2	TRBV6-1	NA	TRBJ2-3	TGTGCCAGCAGTGAGTCGGGGGGACGAGATACGCAGTATTTT	CASSESGGRDTQYF
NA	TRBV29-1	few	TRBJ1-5	TGCAGCGTTGAATCCGGGGATCAGCCCCAGCATTTT	CSVESGDQPQHF
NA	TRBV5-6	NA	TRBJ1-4	TGTGCCAGCAGCGATACAGGGTACGGTGAAAAACTGTTTTTT	CASSDTGYGEKLFF
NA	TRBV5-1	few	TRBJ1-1	TGCGCCAGCAGCTTGGGCAGGGTAAACACTGAAGCTTTCTTT	CASSLGRVNTEAFF
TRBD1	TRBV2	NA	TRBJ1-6	TGTGCCAGCAGTCGGACAGGCGTTCGGGGTGGTAATTCACCCCTCCACTTT	CASSRTGVRGGNSPLHF
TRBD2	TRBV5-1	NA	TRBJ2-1	TGCGCCAGCTTCCGGGGGGTGACGAAGCCCAGCTCCTACAATGAGCAGTTCTTC	CASFRGVTKPSSYNEQFF
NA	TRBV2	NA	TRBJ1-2	TGTGCCAGCAGTCCTGGCGGGGCGAGGGGCTACACCTTC	CASSPGGARGYTF
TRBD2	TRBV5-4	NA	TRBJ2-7	TGTGCCAGCAGCCGGAGCCTAGCGGGGGGACCTTCCTACGAGCAGTACTTC	CASSRSLAGGPSYEQYF
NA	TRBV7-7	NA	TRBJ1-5	TGTGCTAGCAGCTTAGAAAGGGGCCAGCCCCAGCATTTT	CASSLERGQPQHF
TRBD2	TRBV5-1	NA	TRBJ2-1	TGCGCCAGCGGTCCCGCGGGAGGGGGCAATGAGCAGTTCTTC	CASGPAGGGNEQFF
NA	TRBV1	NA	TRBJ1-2	TGCACCAGCAGTTGTGGACAGGGGGCTTTCTATGGCTACACCTTC	CTSSCGQGAFYGYTF
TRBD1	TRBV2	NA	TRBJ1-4	TGTGCCGGCCGGGACAGTCCCAATGAAAAACTGTTTTTT	CAGRDSPNEKLFF
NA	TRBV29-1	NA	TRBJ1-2	TGCAGCGTAAGACAGATCCCCTATGGCTACACCTTC	CSVRQIPYGYTF
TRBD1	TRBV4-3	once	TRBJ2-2	TGCGCCAGCAGCCAGACAACAGGGGGCACCGGGGAGCTGTTTTTT	CASSQTTGGTGELFF
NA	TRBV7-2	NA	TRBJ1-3	TGTGCCAGCAGCCGCGGAGCAGGGCTGGGAAACACCATATATTTT	CASSRGAGLGNTIYF
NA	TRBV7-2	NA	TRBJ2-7	TGTGCCAGCAGCAGTACGGGATCCCACGAGCAGTACTTC	CASSSTGSHEQYF
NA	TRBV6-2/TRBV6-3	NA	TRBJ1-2	TGTGCCAGCAGTTACCGGAGGGATTCCCTAAACTATGGCTACACCTTC	CASSYRRDSLNYGYTF
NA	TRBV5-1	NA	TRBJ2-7	TGCGCCAGCAGCTCACTCCCGACCTACGAGCAGTACTTC	CASSSLPTYEQYF